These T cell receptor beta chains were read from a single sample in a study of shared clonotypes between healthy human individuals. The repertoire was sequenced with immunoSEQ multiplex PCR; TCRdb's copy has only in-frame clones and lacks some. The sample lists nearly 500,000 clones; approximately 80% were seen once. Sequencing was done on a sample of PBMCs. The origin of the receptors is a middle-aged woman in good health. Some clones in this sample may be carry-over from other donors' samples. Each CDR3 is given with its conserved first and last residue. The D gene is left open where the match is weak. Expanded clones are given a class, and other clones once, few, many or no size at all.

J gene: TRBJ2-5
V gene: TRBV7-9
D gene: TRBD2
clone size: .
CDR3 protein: CASSLGGGRETQYF
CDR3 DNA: TGTGCCAGCAGCTTAGGTGGCGGGAGAGAGACCCAGTACTTC

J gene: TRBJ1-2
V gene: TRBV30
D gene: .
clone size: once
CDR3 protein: CAWSVQYGYTF
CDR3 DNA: TGTGCCTGGAGTGTACAGTATGGCTACACCTTC

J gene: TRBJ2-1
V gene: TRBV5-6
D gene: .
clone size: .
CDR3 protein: CASSAGQSEAYNEQFF
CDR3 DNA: TGTGCCAGCAGCGCCGGACAGTCAGAGGCCTACAATGAGCAGTTCTTC

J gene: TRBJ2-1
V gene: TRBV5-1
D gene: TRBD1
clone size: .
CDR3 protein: CASSLEGQGPNEQFF
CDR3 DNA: TGCGCCAGCAGCTTGGAGGGACAGGGGCCCAATGAGCAGTTCTTC

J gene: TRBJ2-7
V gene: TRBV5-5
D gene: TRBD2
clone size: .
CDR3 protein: CASTKTGTSDHYEQYF
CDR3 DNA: TGTGCCAGCACCAAGACCGGGACTAGCGATCACTACGAGCAGTACTTC

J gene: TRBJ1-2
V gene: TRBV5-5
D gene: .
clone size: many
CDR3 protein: CASSLATMGEYGYTF
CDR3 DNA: TGTGCCAGCAGCTTGGCAACGATGGGTGAATATGGCTACACCTTC

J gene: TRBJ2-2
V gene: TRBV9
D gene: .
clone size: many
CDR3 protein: CASSVNPGELFF
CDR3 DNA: TGTGCCAGCAGCGTTAACCCCGGGGAGCTGTTTTTT

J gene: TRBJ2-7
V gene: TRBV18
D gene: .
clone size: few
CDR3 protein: CASSPAGSTRGDEQYF
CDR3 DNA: TGTGCCAGCTCACCAGCGGGTTCGACAAGGGGGGACGAGCAGTACTTC

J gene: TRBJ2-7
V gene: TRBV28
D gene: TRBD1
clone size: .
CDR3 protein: CASSPTGGTHEQYF
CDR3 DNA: TGTGCCAGCAGTCCCACAGGGGGAACCCACGAGCAGTACTTC

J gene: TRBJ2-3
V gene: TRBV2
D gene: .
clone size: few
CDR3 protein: CAPTGVRADTQYF
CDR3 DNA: TGTGCCCCAACGGGAGTGAGGGCAGATACGCAGTATTTT

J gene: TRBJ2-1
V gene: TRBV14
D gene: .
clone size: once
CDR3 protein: CASSLDASSYNEQFF
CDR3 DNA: TGTGCCAGCAGCCTAGACGCGAGCTCCTACAATGAGCAGTTCTTC

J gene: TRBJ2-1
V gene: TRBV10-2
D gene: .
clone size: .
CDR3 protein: CASSESRVEQFF
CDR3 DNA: TGCGCCAGCAGTGAGTCGCGGGTTGAGCAGTTCTTC

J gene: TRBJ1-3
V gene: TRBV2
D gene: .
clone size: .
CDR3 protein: CASGQGNTIYF
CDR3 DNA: TGTGCCAGCGGACAGGGAAACACCATATATTTT

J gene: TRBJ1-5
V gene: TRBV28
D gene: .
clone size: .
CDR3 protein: CASKGPSNQPQHF
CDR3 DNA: TGTGCCAGCAAGGGCCCAAGCAATCAGCCCCAGCATTTT

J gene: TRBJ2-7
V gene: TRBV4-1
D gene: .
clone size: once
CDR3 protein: CASSPKGDQYEQYF
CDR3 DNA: TGCGCCAGCAGCCCCAAGGGCGATCAGTACGAGCAGTACTTC

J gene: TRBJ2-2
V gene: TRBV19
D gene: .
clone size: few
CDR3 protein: CANQRASQNTGELFF
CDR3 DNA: TGTGCCAATCAGCGGGCGAGCCAGAACACCGGGGAGCTGTTTTTT

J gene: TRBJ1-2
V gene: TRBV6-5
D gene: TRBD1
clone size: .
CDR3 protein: CASRGYRGFRYGYTF
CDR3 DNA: TGTGCCAGCAGGGGATACAGGGGATTTCGCTATGGCTACACCTTC

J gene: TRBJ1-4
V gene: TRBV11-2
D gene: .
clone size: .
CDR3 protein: CASSLHQWGILREKLFF
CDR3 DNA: TGTGCCAGCAGCCTTCATCAGTGGGGCATACTCCGCGAAAAACTGTTTTTT

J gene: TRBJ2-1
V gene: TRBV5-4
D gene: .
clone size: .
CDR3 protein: CASSFGGLDYNEQFF
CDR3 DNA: TGTGCCAGCAGCTTCGGGGGGCTGGACTACAATGAGCAGTTCTTC

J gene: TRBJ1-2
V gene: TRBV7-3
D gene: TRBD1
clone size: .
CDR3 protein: CASSLSGTDNYGYTF
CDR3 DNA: TGTGCCAGCAGCTTAAGTGGGACAGATAACTATGGCTACACCTTC

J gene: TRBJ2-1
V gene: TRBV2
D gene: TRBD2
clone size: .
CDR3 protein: CASNRLSLGLADEQFF
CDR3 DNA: TGTGCCAGCAACCGACTCTCCCTGGGACTAGCGGATGAGCAGTTCTTC

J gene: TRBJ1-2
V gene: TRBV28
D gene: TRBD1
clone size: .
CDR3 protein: CASRWTGGYGYTF
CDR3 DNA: TGTGCCAGCAGATGGACAGGGGGCTATGGCTACACCTTC

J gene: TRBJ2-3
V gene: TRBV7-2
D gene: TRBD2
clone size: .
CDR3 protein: CASSLAQAGGNTDTQYF
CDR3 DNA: TGTGCCAGCAGCTTGGCCCAAGCGGGAGGGAACACAGATACGCAGTATTTT

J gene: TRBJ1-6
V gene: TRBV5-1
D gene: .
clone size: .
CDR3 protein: CDSNLEGRVNSPLHF
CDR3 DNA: TGCGACAGCAACTTGGAAGGACGAGTTAATTCACCCCTCCACTTT

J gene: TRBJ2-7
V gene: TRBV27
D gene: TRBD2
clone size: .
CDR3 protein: CASSLGTSGRDFYEQYF
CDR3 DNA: TGTGCCAGCAGTTTGGGGACTAGCGGGAGGGATTTTTACGAGCAGTACTTC

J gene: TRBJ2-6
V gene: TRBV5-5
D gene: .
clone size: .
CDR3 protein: CASSPGILNSGANVLTF
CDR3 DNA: TGTGCCAGCAGTCCTGGAATCCTTAACTCTGGGGCCAACGTCCTGACTTTC

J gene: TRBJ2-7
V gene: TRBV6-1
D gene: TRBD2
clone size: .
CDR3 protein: CASSLGTSGYEQYF
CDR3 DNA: TGTGCCAGCAGTCTCGGGACTAGCGGCTACGAGCAGTACTTC

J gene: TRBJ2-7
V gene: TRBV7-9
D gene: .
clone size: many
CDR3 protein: CASSRNYEQYF
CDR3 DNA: TGTGCCAGCAGCCGGAACTACGAGCAGTACTTC

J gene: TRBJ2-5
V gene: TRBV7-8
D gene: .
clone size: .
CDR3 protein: CASSLALRETQYF
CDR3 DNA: TGTGCCAGCAGCTTAGCGCTAAGAGAGACCCAGTACTTC

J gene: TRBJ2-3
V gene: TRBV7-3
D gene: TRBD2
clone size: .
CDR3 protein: CASSLLAGGGSLTDTQYF
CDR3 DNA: TGTGCCAGCAGCTTACTAGCGGGAGGGGGATCCCTCACAGATACGCAGTATTTT

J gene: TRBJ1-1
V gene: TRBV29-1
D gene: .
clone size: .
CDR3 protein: CSVSRNTEAFF
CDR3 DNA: TGCAGCGTTTCCAGGAACACTGAAGCTTTCTTT

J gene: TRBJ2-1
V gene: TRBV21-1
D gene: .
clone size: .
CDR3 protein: CAPHCGESVLEQFF
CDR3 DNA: TGTGCCCCCCACTGTGGTGAAAGCGTGCTTGAGCAGTTCTTC

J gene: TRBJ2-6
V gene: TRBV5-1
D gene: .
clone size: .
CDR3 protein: CASSLEASSGANVLTF
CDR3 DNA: TGCGCCAGCAGCTTGGAGGCCAGCTCTGGGGCCAACGTCCTGACTTTC

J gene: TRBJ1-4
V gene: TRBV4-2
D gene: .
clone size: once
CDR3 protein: CASSQEGAGEKLFF
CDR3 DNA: TGTGCCAGCAGCCAAGAAGGGGCCGGGGAAAAACTGTTTTTT

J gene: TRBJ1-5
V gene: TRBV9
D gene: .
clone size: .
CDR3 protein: CASSVDGYSNQPQHF
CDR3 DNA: TGTGCCAGCAGCGTAGACGGGTATAGCAATCAGCCCCAGCATTTT

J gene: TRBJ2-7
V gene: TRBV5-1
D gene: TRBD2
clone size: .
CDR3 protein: CASSGEAGGPPYEQYF
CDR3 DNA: TGCGCCAGCAGCGGGGAAGCGGGAGGGCCTCCCTACGAGCAGTACTTC

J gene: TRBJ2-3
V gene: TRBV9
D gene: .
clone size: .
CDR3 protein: CASSGGAGWVDTQYF
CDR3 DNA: TGTGCCAGCAGCGGAGGGGCGGGATGGGTGGATACGCAGTATTTT

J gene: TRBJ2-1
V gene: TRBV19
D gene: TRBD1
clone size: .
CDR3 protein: CASTPGQVYNEQFF
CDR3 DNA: TGTGCCAGTACCCCGGGACAGGTCTACAATGAGCAGTTCTTC

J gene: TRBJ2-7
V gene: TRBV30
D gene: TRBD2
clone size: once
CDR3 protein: CAWSVGLAVYEQYF
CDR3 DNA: TGTGCCTGGAGTGTAGGGCTAGCGGTCTACGAGCAGTACTTC

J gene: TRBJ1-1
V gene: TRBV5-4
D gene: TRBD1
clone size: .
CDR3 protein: CASSLQGGRAEAFF
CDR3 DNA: TGTGCCAGCAGCCTTCAGGGGGGAAGGGCTGAAGCTTTCTTC

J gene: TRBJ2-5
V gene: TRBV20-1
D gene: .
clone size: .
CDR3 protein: CSARTQETQYF
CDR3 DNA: TGCAGTGCACGGACCCAAGAGACCCAGTACTTC

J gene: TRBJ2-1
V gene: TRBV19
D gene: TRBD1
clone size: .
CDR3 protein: CASSPSWGQAYNEQFF
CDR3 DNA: TGTGCCAGTAGTCCCTCCTGGGGACAGGCCTACAATGAGCAGTTCTTC